This T cell receptor beta chain was found in a study of blood T cell repertoires in COVID-19. The CDR3 extends over 16 amino acids. The V gene's germline CDR1 is LNHDA and CDR2 SQIVND (reference sequence). The V segment lost 8 bases and the J segment 3 bases; nucleotides outside the gene matches: 13. Sequenced by immunoSEQ multiplex PCR; TCRdb stores in-frame clones only, minus some. The data hold tens of thousands of clones, with approximately 78% observed a single time. What was sequenced was peripheral blood. The receptor's source is a human donor in a cohort sampled during active COVID-19. V gene TRBV19 combines with J gene TRBJ1-5, with 7 bases lining up with TRBD1. The CDR3 DNA sequence: TGTGCCAGTCAAACAGGGTCCGGGACAGTCAATCAGCCCCAGCATTTT. Its translation is CASQTGSGTVNQPQHF.